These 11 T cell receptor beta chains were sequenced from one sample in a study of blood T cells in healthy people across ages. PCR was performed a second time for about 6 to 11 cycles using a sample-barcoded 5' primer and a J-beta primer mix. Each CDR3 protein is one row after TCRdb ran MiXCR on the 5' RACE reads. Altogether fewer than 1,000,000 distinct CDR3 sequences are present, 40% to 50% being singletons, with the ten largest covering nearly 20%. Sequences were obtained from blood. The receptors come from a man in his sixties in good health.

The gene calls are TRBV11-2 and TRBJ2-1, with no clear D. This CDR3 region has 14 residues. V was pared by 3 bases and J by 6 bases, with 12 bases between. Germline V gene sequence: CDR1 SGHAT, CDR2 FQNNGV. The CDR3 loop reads CASSFNVNLNEQFF. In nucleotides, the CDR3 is TGTGCCAGCAGCTTCAACGTCAATCTCAATGAGCAGTTCTTC.

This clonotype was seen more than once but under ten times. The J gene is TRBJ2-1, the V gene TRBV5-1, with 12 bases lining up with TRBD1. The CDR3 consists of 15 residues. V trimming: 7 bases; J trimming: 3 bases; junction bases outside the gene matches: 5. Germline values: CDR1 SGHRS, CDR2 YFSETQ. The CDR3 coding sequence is TGCGCCAGCGGGACAGGGGGCGGGGGCTACAATGAGCAGTTCTTC. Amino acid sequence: CASGTGGGGYNEQFF.

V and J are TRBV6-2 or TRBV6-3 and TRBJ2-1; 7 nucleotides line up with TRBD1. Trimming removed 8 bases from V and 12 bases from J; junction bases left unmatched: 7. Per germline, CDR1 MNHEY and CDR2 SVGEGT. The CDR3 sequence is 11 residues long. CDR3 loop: CASAQGVTQFF. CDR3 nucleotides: TGTGCCAGCGCCCAGGGGGTCACGCAGTTCTTC.

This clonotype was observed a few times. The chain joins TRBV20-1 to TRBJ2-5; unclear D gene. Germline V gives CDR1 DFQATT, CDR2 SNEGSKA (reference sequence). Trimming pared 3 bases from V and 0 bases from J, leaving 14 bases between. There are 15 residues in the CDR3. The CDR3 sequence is CSASNLGSYQETQYF. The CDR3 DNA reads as TGCAGTGCTAGTAACTTGGGCTCTTACCAAGAGACCCAGTACTTC.

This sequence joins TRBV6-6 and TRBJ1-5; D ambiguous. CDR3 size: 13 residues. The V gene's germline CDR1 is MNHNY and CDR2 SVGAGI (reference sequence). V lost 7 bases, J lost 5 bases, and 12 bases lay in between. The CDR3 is CASIVGVDQPQHF. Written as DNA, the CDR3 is TGTGCCAGCATCGTCGGGGTTGATCAGCCCCAGCATTTT.

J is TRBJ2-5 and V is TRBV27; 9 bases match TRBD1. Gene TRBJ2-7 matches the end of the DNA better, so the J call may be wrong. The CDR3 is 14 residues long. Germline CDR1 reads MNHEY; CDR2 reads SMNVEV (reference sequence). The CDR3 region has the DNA TGTGCCAGCAGAAAGGGACAGGGAATCCACGAGCAGTACTTC. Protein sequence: CASRKGQGIHEQYF.

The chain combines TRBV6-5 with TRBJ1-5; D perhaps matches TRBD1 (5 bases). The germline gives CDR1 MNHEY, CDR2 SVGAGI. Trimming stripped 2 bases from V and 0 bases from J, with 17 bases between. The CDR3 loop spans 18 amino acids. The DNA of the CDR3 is TGTGCCAGCAGTTACAAACCTCCCGACAGCTATAGCAATCAGCCCCAGCATTTT. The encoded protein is CASSYKPPDSYSNQPQHF.

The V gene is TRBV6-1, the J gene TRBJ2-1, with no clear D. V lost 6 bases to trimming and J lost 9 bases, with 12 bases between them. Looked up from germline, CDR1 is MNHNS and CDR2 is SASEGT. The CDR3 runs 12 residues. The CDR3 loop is CASRLLDSEQFF. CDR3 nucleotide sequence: TGTGCCAGCAGACTTCTAGATTCTGAGCAGTTCTTC.

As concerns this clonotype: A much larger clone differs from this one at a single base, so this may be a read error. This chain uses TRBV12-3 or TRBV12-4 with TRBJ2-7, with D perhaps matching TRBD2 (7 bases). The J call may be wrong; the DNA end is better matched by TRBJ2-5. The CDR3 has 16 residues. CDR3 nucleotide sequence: TGTGCCAACAGTTCCTCCAGCGGGACCCAGGGGACGACCCAGTACTTC. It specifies CANSSSSGTQGTTQYF.

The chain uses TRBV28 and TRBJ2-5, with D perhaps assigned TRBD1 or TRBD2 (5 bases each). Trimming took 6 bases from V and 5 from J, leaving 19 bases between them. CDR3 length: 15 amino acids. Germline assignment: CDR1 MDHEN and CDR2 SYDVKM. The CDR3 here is CASSSQGPSGETQYF. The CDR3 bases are TGTGCCAGCAGCTCCCAGGGCCCCTCGGGGGAGACCCAGTACTTC.

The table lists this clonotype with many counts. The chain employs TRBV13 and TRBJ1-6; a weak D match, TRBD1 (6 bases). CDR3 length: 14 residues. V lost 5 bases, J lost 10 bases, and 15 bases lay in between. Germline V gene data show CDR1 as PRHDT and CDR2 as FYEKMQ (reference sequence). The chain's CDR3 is CASSQWDTRSPLHF. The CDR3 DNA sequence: TGTGCCAGCAGCCAGTGGGACACCCGATCACCCCTCCACTTT.